Below are 15 T cell receptor beta chains sequenced from a single sample in a study of regulatory T cells in long-lasting Graves disease (dated by TCRdb to the early 2020s). The sample's time point label, decoded: newly diagnosed GD, antithyroid drugs for less than 3 months. For both TCR sequencing and RNA sequencing, RNA was extracted from PBMCs using TRIzol. Library construction relied on multiplex PCR. Sequenced on an Illumina HiSeq 4000. To build TCR beta libraries, CDR3 regions were amplified by Arm-PCR using iRepertoire HTBI primers. TCRdb took the public reads, trimmed them with fastp at Q25, ran MiXCR for clone calling and kept in-frame beta chains. Rows are unified per CDR3 protein, each entry keeping the most common DNA and genes. The table for this sample lists fewer than 500,000 distinct CDR3 sequences; 15% to 20% of them were counted only once. Together, the top ten hold 12% of the sample.

This sample was also put to use in a study of T cells in Graves' hyperthyroidism and ophthalmopathy.

The specimen comprised peripheral blood mononuclear cells (PBMCs), sampled at new diagnosis, from a patient treated with antithyroid drugs. The receptors come from a man in his forties or fifties with Graves disease. Donor details come from another sample of the same person, matched by shared clones.

This clonotype was detected only a few times. The rearrangement links TRBV20-1 to TRBJ2-7; no definite D call. The V gene lost 4 bases and the J gene lost 0 bases, with 13 bases spanning the gap. CDR1 is DFQATT, CDR2 SNEGSKA, per germline (reference sequence). This CDR3 has 14 amino acids. Written as DNA, the CDR3 is TGCAGTGCTATAAAACCCGAGAGCTCCTACGAGCAGTACTTC. This translates into CSAIKPESSYEQYF.

This clonotype was seen only a few times. The genes are TRBV19 and TRBJ2-2; the match to TRBD2 covers 14 bases. Germline V gene lookup returns CDR1 LNHDA and CDR2 SQIVND (reference sequence). The CDR3 has 16 amino acids. With V trimmed by 6 bases and J by 4 bases, 4 bases remained unmatched. DNA for the CDR3: TGTGCCAGTAGGGGACTAGCGGGAGTCGGCACCGGGGAGCTGTTTTTT. Its translation is CASRGLAGVGTGELFF. Supplemented by reference TRBV19 and TRBJ2-2, the full variable domain reads DGGITQSPKYLFRKEGQNVTLSCEQNLNHDAMYWYRQDPGQGLRLIYYSQIVNDFQKGDIAEGYSVSREKKESFPLTVTSAQKNPTAFYLCASRGLAGVGTGELFFGEGSRLTVL.

This clonotype was counted only a few times. The V and J genes are TRBV18 and TRBJ2-7, with 8 bases lining up with TRBD2. The V gene end was trimmed by 4 bases and the J gene end by 4 bases; junction bases not matched to a gene: 9. The CDR3 consists of 15 residues. Germline V CDR1 and CDR2: KGHSH, LQKENI. CDR3 protein: CASSLPAGEEYEQYF. In DNA form, the CDR3 reads TGTGCCAGCTCACTACCAGCGGGAGAGGAGTACGAGCAGTACTTC.

This clonotype occurred many times. The chain combines TRBV27 with TRBJ2-1; no firm D call. The CDR3 has 16 residues. V was clipped by 4 bases and J by 1 base, with 14 bases between them. From germline, CDR1 is MNHEY and CDR2 SMNVEV (reference sequence). The chain's CDR3 is CASSSTGGASYNEQFF. In nucleotides, the CDR3 is TGTGCCAGCAGTTCAACGGGCGGCGCGTCCTACAATGAGCAGTTCTTC.

This clonotype appeared many times. The genes are TRBV7-9 and TRBJ2-3, with no clear D. V dropped 0 bases and J dropped 6 bases, with 10 bases sitting between them. The germline gives CDR1 SEHNR, CDR2 FQNEAQ (reference sequence). The CDR3 length is 14 residues. CDR3 nucleotides: TGTGCCAGCAGCTTAGCGACTTTGGGGGATACGCAGTATTTT. Translating gives CASSLATLGDTQYF.

The chain recombines TRBV25-1 with TRBJ2-1, with 12 positions matching TRBD1. V lost 2 bases, J lost 7 bases, and 6 bases stayed unmatched. CDR1 and CDR2 from the germline V gene are MGHDK and SYGVNS. CDR3 length: 16 amino acids. The CDR3 DNA reads as TGTGCCAGCAGTGAACGGGGACAGGGGGCAAGAAATGAGCAGTTCTTC. Translation: CASSERGQGARNEQFF.

Many counts were recorded for this clonotype. The chain joins TRBV20-1 to TRBJ2-7; D not certain. The CDR3 loop spans 10 amino acids. Trimming left V 3 bases short and J 4 bases short, with 4 bases between. Germline V gives CDR1 DFQATT, CDR2 SNEGSKA (reference sequence). The CDR3 sequence is CSAREYEQYF. The CDR3 DNA is TGCAGTGCTAGGGAATACGAGCAGTACTTC.

This clonotype occurred a few times. V and J are TRBV20-1 and TRBJ2-2, with 7 bases fitting TRBD2. Germline loops: CDR1 DFQATT, CDR2 SNEGSKA (reference sequence). With V trimmed by 6 bases and J by 3 bases, 4 bases remained unmatched. CDR3 length equals 13 residues. The CDR3 DNA sequence: TGCAGTGCGTGGGACTACTACACCGGGGAGCTGTTTTTT. This translates into CSAWDYYTGELFF.

The rearrangement links TRBV9 to TRBJ1-3, with unresolved D. The V end was cut by 8 bases, the J end by 0 bases, with 12 bases between. This CDR3 region has 14 residues. From germline, CDR1 is SGDLS and CDR2 YYNGEE. Here the CDR3 reads CASSRTNSGNTIYF. As DNA, the CDR3 is TGTGCCAGTTCCCGCACGAACTCTGGAAACACCATATATTTT.

This clonotype was counted ten times or more. The chain combines TRBV20-1 with TRBJ2-1; D is unresolved. V was clipped by 6 bases and J by 7 bases, with 13 bases between them. Germline V gene data show CDR1 as DFQATT and CDR2 as SNEGSKA (reference sequence). CDR3 length: 12 residues. In nucleotides, the CDR3 is TGCAGTGCCTCAAGGGCTTTTAATGAGCAGTTCTTC. The encoded protein is CSASRAFNEQFF.

In this sample, this clonotype turned up many times. This chain uses TRBV18 with TRBJ2-7; 7 bases are a match to TRBD1. This CDR3 has 13 amino acids. The V gene's germline CDR1 is KGHSH and CDR2 LQKENI. Trimming at V came to 6 bases and at J to 6 bases, leaving 8 bases not matched to a gene. This chain's CDR3 is CASSRDSRGEQYF. In DNA form, the CDR3 reads TGTGCCAGCTCCCGGGACAGCCGAGGCGAGCAGTACTTC.

Many counts were recorded for this clonotype. An end of the junction does not agree with germline; a read error may underlie this. The gene calls are TRBV5-1 and TRBJ2-7; tentatively, D is TRBD1 (5 bases). This CDR3 has 15 amino acids. Germline CDR1 reads SGHRS; CDR2 reads YFSETQ. The CDR3 loop reads CASSRSTDNSYEQYF. The CDR3 DNA sequence: TGTGCCAGCAGCCGCTCGACAGATAACTCCTACGAGCAGTACTTC.

This clonotype was found many times. The rearrangement joins TRBV28 to TRBJ2-2; 11 bases map to TRBD1. Germline CDR1 is MDHEN and CDR2 is SYDVKM. This CDR3 has 16 residues. Losses at the gene ends were 6 bases for V and 2 bases for J; bases not matched to a gene: 5. The CDR3 nucleotides are TGTGCCAGCAGCCTTGGGACAGGGGGAAACACCGGGGAGCTGTTTTTT. This sequence encodes CASSLGTGGNTGELFF. The variable domain in full, with the rest retrieved from reference TRBV28 and TRBJ2-2, is DVKVTQSSRYLVKRTGEKVFLECVQDMDHENMFWYRQDPGLGLRLIYFSYDVKMKEKGDIPEGYSVSREKKERFSLILESASTNQTSMYLCASSLGTGGNTGELFFGEGSRLTVL.

This clonotype was seen ten or more times. The rearrangement joins TRBV7-2 to TRBJ2-1; TRBD2 agrees at 7 bases. CDR3 length: 19 amino acids. CDR1 SGHTA and CDR2 FQGNSA come from the germline V gene. The V gene end was trimmed by 0 bases and the J gene end by 3 bases; junction bases not matched to a gene: 14. Written as DNA, the CDR3 is TGTGCCAGCAGCTTAGCGGCTCTAGCGGCGGGGACTCGCTACAATGAGCAGTTCTTC. Protein: CASSLAALAAGTRYNEQFF.

This clonotype was observed at least ten times. This sequence joins TRBV30 and TRBJ1-2; perhaps TRBD1 as D (6 bases). V was pared by 5 bases and J by 2 bases, with 9 bases between. Germline CDR1 reads GTSNPN; CDR2 reads SVGIG (reference sequence). The CDR3 sequence is 12 residues long. The CDR3, as DNA: TGTGCCTGGGTAGGGGGAAACTATGGCTACACCTTC. Translated, it gives CAWVGGNYGYTF.